Each of the 18 T cell receptor beta chains below was sequenced from the same sample in a study of cytomegalovirus exposure and HLA in healthy donors. Amplification used 60 Vbeta primers and 13 Jbeta primers. The table came from immunoSEQ multiplex PCR; TCRdb's copy has only in-frame clones and leaves some out. The data contain about 120,000 clones, roughly 9% of them singletons. Sequenced material: PBMCs. The receptor set was obtained from a man aged 25 to 40 in good health and CMV-seronegative.

J is TRBJ1-3 and V is TRBV4-3; no reliable D call. Trimming shortened V by 0 bases and J by 4 bases, and 10 bases separated the two germline ends. Germline V lookup: CDR1 LGHNA, CDR2 YSLEER. This CDR3 contains 15 residues. CDR3 sequence (DNA): TGCGCCAGCAGCCAAGATCGGGGTTTCGGAAACACCATATATTTT. Translated, it gives CASSQDRGFGNTIYF.

This clone was seen a handful of times. V usage is TRBV2 and J usage is TRBJ2-7; the D gene is possibly TRBD1 (6 bases). The CDR3 contains 12 residues. V was clipped by 6 bases and J by 3 bases, with 9 bases between them. Germline CDR1 SNHLY, CDR2 FYNNEI. The CDR3 DNA is TGTGCCAGCAGCCGACAGGTCTACGAGCAGTACTTC. Translating gives CASSRQVYEQYF.

This clone was found a few times. The chain is built from TRBV7-9 and TRBJ2-5; 14 nucleotides match TRBD2. From germline, CDR1 is SEHNR and CDR2 FQNEAQ (reference sequence). V was pared by 4 bases and J by 2 bases, with 3 bases of the junction left unmatched. The CDR3 is made up of 16 amino acids. The CDR3 nucleotides read TGTGCCAGCAGCTCTTGGACTAGCGGGGGGCAAGAGACCCAGTACTTC. Protein sequence: CASSSWTSGGQETQYF.

The J gene is TRBJ2-5, the V gene TRBV5-6, with TRBD2 matching over 11 bases. V shed 6 bases and J 12 bases; nucleotides not matched to a gene: 10. Looked up from germline, CDR1 is SGHDT and CDR2 is YYEEEE. This CDR3 is built from 13 residues. The CDR3 bases are TGTGCCAGCAAAAAAGGACTAGCGGGTTCGGAGTACTTC. This encodes CASKKGLAGSEYF.

This clone was seen a handful of times. The genes are TRBV5-1 and TRBJ2-7; 8 nucleotides line up with TRBD1. Germline values: CDR1 SGHRS, CDR2 YFSETQ. The V gene end was trimmed by 7 bases and the J gene end by 3 bases; junction bases not matched to a gene: 6. The CDR3 totals 13 residues. CDR3 region: CASGGDRNYEQYF. The CDR3 region has the DNA TGCGCCAGCGGCGGGGACAGGAACTACGAGCAGTACTTC.

This chain connects TRBV2 to TRBJ1-2, with 12 bases that match TRBD1. The germline CDR1 and CDR2 sequences are SNHLY and FYNNEI. The CDR3 is made up of 17 amino acids. The J segment lost 6 bases and the V segment lost 5 bases, leaving 13 bases of the junction unmatched. CDR3 bases: TGTGCCAGCAGTCAAATGGGGACAGGGGGCGGTGTTAATGGCTACACCTTC. Translation: CASSQMGTGGGVNGYTF.

This clone was counted between two and nine times. V gene TRBV30 combines with J gene TRBJ2-7; possible D gene TRBD2, 6 bases. The CDR3 is 11 residues long. Germline V lookup: CDR1 GTSNPN, CDR2 SVGIG (reference sequence). V lost 3 bases, J lost 4 bases, and 7 bases lay in between. The CDR3 DNA follows: TGTGCCTGGAGCGGGGGTTACGAGCAGTACTTC. Its protein product is CAWSGGYEQYF.

The chain is built from TRBV6-1 and TRBJ2-7; TRBD2 might be the D (6 bases). The V end was cut by 4 bases, the J end by 4 bases, with 11 bases between. The CDR3 is 13 residues long. CDR1 is MNHNS and CDR2 is SASEGT in the germline V gene. The DNA of the CDR3 is TGTGCCAGCAGTGGGGGGAGGCGGTACGAGCAGTACTTC. This encodes CASSGGRRYEQYF.

This clone was seen only a few times. The chain employs TRBV5-1 and TRBJ2-1, with 9 bases that match TRBD2. The CDR3 loop spans 14 amino acids. The V gene's germline CDR1 is SGHRS and CDR2 YFSETQ. Unmatched junction bases numbered 4, after V lost 4 bases and J lost 5 bases. CDR3: CASSPSGANNEQFF. Here the CDR3 DNA reads TGCGCCAGCAGCCCTAGCGGGGCGAACAATGAGCAGTTCTTC.

V usage is TRBV19 and J usage is TRBJ2-1, with TRBD1 as a possible D gene (6 bases). Deletions cut 7 bases from V and 6 bases from J, with 19 bases between. Looked up from germline, CDR1 is LNHDA and CDR2 is SQIVND (reference sequence). The CDR3 runs 15 residues. The CDR3 loop is CASTSGAPRGNEQFF. CDR3 bases: TGTGCCAGTACCTCAGGGGCGCCCAGGGGCAATGAGCAGTTCTTC.

This chain uses TRBV6-5 with TRBJ1-4, with D unclear. Germline values: CDR1 MNHEY, CDR2 SVGAGI. This CDR3 region has 15 residues. The germline V and J ends were trimmed by 4 bases and 0 bases, with 9 bases remaining between them. Here the CDR3 reads CASSFSATTNEKLFF. CDR3 in DNA: TGTGCCAGCAGTTTTTCCGCTACAACTAATGAAAAACTGTTTTTT.

This clone was counted between two and nine times. The J gene is TRBJ1-1, the V gene TRBV7-3, with 8 bases lining up with TRBD1. V lost 5 bases and J lost 5; bases outside the gene matches: 10. The CDR3 contains 15 residues. The germline V gene encodes CDR1 SGHTA and CDR2 FQGTGA. CDR3 residues: CASSPRQGKRTEAFF. As DNA, the CDR3 is TGTGCCAGCAGCCCTCGACAGGGGAAGAGGACTGAAGCTTTCTTT.

The chain is built from TRBV29-1 and TRBJ1-6, with 9 bases identical to TRBD1. The CDR3 loop spans 13 amino acids. Trimming took 6 bases from V and 7 from J; bases not matched to a gene: 4. Per the germline V gene, CDR1 is SQVTM and CDR2 is ANQGSEA. The CDR3 region is CSVGQGINSPLHF. As DNA, the CDR3 is TGCAGCGTCGGACAGGGGATCAATTCACCCCTCCACTTT.

The chain combines TRBV28 with TRBJ1-2, with 8 bases matching TRBD1. The ends lost 4 bases at V and 4 bases at J; junction bases unmatched: 2. In germline, CDR1 is MDHEN, CDR2 SYDVKM. The CDR3 is made up of 13 amino acids. In DNA, the CDR3 is TGTGCCAGCAGTTCCGGACAGGGCTATGGCTACACCTTC. Protein sequence: CASSSGQGYGYTF.

This clone was seen only a few times. The chain has TRBV7-9 and TRBJ2-2, with D perhaps matching TRBD1 (6 bases). The CDR3 loop spans 14 amino acids. Trimming removed 6 bases from V and 6 bases from J, with 14 bases in between. CDR1 is SEHNR, CDR2 FQNEAQ, per germline (reference sequence). The CDR3 sequence: CASRERQEAGELFF. As DNA, the CDR3 is TGTGCCAGCAGAGAAAGACAGGAGGCCGGGGAGCTGTTTTTT.

The chain has TRBV30 and TRBJ1-5; 7 bases are shared with TRBD1. This CDR3 has 15 residues. The V segment lost 4 bases and the J segment 3 bases; nucleotides outside the gene matches: 9. Germline-derived CDR1 and CDR2 are GTSNPN and SVGIG (reference sequence). The CDR3 here is CAWKGADRANQPQHF. CDR3 DNA sequence: TGTGCCTGGAAAGGGGCAGACAGGGCCAATCAGCCCCAGCATTTT.

The chain recombines TRBV5-1 with TRBJ2-7, with 9 bases that match TRBD2. J was trimmed by 3 bases and V by 5 bases; bases with no gene match: 9. The CDR3 runs to 15 residues. Germline-derived CDR1 and CDR2 are SGHRS and YFSETQ. The CDR3 spells CASRWAAGGRYEQYF. Written as DNA, the CDR3 is TGCGCCAGCAGGTGGGCTGCGGGGGGGCGCTACGAGCAGTACTTC.

This clone was seen a single time. J is TRBJ2-1 and V is TRBV19, with a tentative D call TRBD1 (6 bases). Between the trimmed V and J ends, which lost 2 bases and 8 bases, there was a span of 10 bases. The CDR3 has 13 amino acids. CDR1 is LNHDA, CDR2 SQIVND, per germline (reference sequence). CDR3 sequence: CASSIRHRDEQFF. DNA for the CDR3: TGTGCCAGTAGTATAAGGCACAGGGATGAGCAGTTCTTC.